This T cell receptor beta chain came from a study of blood T cell repertoires in COVID-19 (dated by TCRdb to about 2020). General notes on the study: The collaborator samples originated in the United States, Italy and Spain and spanned the acute and convalescent phases of COVID-19. The prospective study material was composed of cDNA or gDNA derived from T cells, B-cell-depleted T cells, or PBMCs. Deeply sampled blood TCRbeta repertoires from subjects exposed to, actively infected with, or recovered from COVID-19 were included in the dataset. The repertoires were made available in a free public database intended to serve as a resource for research on the immune response to SARS-CoV-2. Samples came from the ongoing ImmuneRACE study (first 160 participants) plus 1,254 subjects from 6 global collaborators. The sample metadata nearly always contained a de-identified subject ID, COVID-19 status, age in years and sex. Where available, HLA class I and class II types were taken from metadata supplied by the sample provider and were not determined by assay-based typing.

Each collaborating institution followed its own protocols to collect whole blood in K2EDTA tubes. For TCRbeta analysis, collaborators shipped samples as frozen whole blood, isolated PBMCs, or DNA extracted from either of those sample types. TCRbeta CDR3 regions were amplified from genomic DNA by means of the immunoSEQ Assay, a bias-controlled multiplex PCR. The original pipeline was this. Nucleated cell counts per sample were estimated from amplification of reference gene primers within the assay. To quantify the absolute abundance of each unique TCRbeta CDR3 rearrangement, sequence reads were collapsed and filtered. For each sample, productive Simpson clonality was calculated as the square root of Simpson's diversity index across productive rearrangements. The clones in this table, taken by TCRdb from immuneACCESS, are in-frame only. Not every clone is retained; where verified, under half of the shortfall comes from an unresolved V gene, and the cause of the rest is unknown. V and J calls and clone size come straight from that table; D and trimming were deduced from the DNA. This sample has approximately 340,000 clones in its table, and 65% to 85% of those were observed once. Just under 3% of the sample goes to the ten largest clones.

To note about this clone: Its antigen is still unknown. No base qualities exist here, and no much larger clone lies one base off it.

General study outcomes and caveats: The quantity of clinical and demographic metadata differed by source and by participant and was supplied without curation.

Input material: peripheral blood. The TCR was taken from a man aged 30 to 45 with active or convalescent COVID-19.

The base sequence is TGTGCCATCAGTGAAATCCCGGGACAGAACATTCAGTACTTC. The translation is CAISEIPGQNIQYF. The V gene is TRBV10-3 and the J gene is TRBJ2-4, with 7 bases matching TRBD1. The CDR3 has 14 amino acids, counting the end cysteine and phenylalanine. The entry retains the CDR3 DNA only, 42 bases that are in frame from base 1. For CDR1 and CDR2, the germline V gene lists ENHRY and SYGVKD. Relative to germline, V is missing 3 bases and J is missing 7 bases, with 6 bases of the junction outside any gene match.